Presented here are 9 T cell receptor beta chains from one specimen sequenced in a study of neurological immune-mediated disorders. TCRdb independently ran MiXCR on the 5' RACE reads; one entry per CDR3 protein. The data contain around 70,000 distinct CDR3 sequences, less than 5.5% of them seen just once; the ten biggest clones take up about 2.8%. The sequencing input was PBMCs. The receptors derive from a woman aged 25 to 39 with multiple sclerosis.

This clonotype was counted ten times or more. The J gene is TRBJ2-1, the V gene TRBV5-1, with D perhaps being TRBD1 or TRBD2 (6 bases each). The length of the CDR3 is 15 residues. The germline CDR1 and CDR2 sequences are SGHRS and YFSETQ. The V and J ends lost 4 bases and 3 bases respectively, with 14 bases between them. CDR3 in amino acids: CASSTTGRNYNEQFF. For the CDR3, the DNA is TGCGCCAGCAGCACAACAGGGAGGAACTACAATGAGCAGTTCTTC. Using reference TRBV5-1 and TRBJ2-1 for the parts outside the CDR3, the full variable domain is KAGVTQTPRYLIKTRGQQVTLSCSPISGHRSVSWYQQTPGQGLQFLFEYFSETQRNKGNFPGRFSGRQFSNSRSEMNVSTLELGDSALYLCASSTTGRNYNEQFFGPGTRLTVL.

Of note for this clonotype: One base away lies a much larger clone, so this may be a sequencing read error. The chain recombines TRBV5-1 with TRBJ1-2; D not certain. Trimming took off 1 base at V and 2 bases at J, with 6 bases between the two ends. Germline V gives CDR1 SGHRS, CDR2 YFSETQ. The CDR3 sequence is 13 residues long. The DNA for the CDR3 is TGCGCCAGCAGCTTGAGAAAGAACTATGGCTACACCTTC. Amino acids: CASSLRKNYGYTF.

About this clonotype itself: Germline is not matched at one junction end, which may reflect a read error. The V gene is TRBV12-3 or TRBV12-4, the J gene TRBJ1-5; D is uncertain. There are 13 residues in the CDR3. The CDR3 DNA is TGTGCCAGCAGTTTACGTAGCGATCAGCCCCAGAATTTT. Protein product: CASSLRSDQPQNF.

This clonotype occurred a few times. The rearrangement links TRBV5-1 to TRBJ2-3; 9 nucleotides line up with TRBD2. This CDR3 has 16 residues. J gave up 2 bases and V 0 bases, and 4 bases lay outside the gene matches. Germline-derived CDR1 and CDR2 are SGHRS and YFSETQ. CDR3 nucleotides: TGCGCCAGCAGCTTGGGCGGGGGGGCCGTCACAGATACGCAGTATTTT. This sequence encodes CASSLGGGAVTDTQYF. The whole variable domain, filled in from reference TRBV5-1 and TRBJ2-3, reads KAGVTQTPRYLIKTRGQQVTLSCSPISGHRSVSWYQQTPGQGLQFLFEYFSETQRNKGNFPGRFSGRQFSNSRSEMNVSTLELGDSALYLCASSLGGGAVTDTQYFGPGTRLTVL.

The rearrangement links TRBV12-3 or TRBV12-4 to TRBJ2-5; 11 bases are shared with TRBD2. This CDR3 has 13 amino acids. The J segment lost 5 bases and the V segment lost 6 bases, leaving 2 bases of the junction unmatched. The CDR3 DNA is TGTGCCAGCAGGGTAGCGGGGGGGGAGACCCAGTACTTC. This sequence encodes CASRVAGGETQYF.

The table lists this clonotype with a few counts. The J gene is TRBJ1-2, the V gene TRBV20-1; the D is unclear. Germline values: CDR1 DFQATT, CDR2 SNEGSKA (reference sequence). The CDR3 loop spans 13 amino acids. V dropped 3 bases and J dropped 5 bases, with 13 bases sitting between them. DNA for the CDR3: TGCAGTGCTAGTGAGGGAATGAAGTATGGCTACACCTTC. As protein: CSASEGMKYGYTF.

Turning to this clonotype: A much more abundant neighbour one base away suggests this may be a read error. J is TRBJ2-1 and V is TRBV4-2; D is ambiguous. The CDR3 loop spans 15 amino acids. V was cut by 2 bases and J by 2 bases, with 10 bases left in between. CDR1 and CDR2 (germline): LGHNA, YNFKEQ. CDR3 sequence (DNA): TGTGCCAGCAGCCAACCCCGGTATACCTACAATGAGCAGTTCTTC. Its protein product is CASSQPRYTYNEQFF.

At least ten counts were recorded for this clonotype. V and J are TRBV5-6 and TRBJ2-1, with TRBD2 identical over 10 bases. CDR3 length: 13 residues. V lost 4 bases and J lost 12; bases outside the gene matches: 7. Per germline, CDR1 SGHDT and CDR2 YYEEEE. The CDR3 region is CASSALAGTSQFF. CDR3 coding DNA: TGTGCCAGCAGCGCACTAGCGGGGACGTCGCAGTTCTTC.

There are many counts of this clonotype. The CDR3 region has the DNA TGTGCCAGCAGCCAAGAAGTATACAGGGAGGGGACCTACGAGCAGTACTTC. It encodes CASSQEVYREGTYEQYF. The chain recombines TRBV3-1 with TRBJ2-7, with D possibly matching TRBD2 (7 bases). Trimming took off 0 bases at V and 2 bases at J, with 17 bases between the two ends. The germline V gene encodes CDR1 LGHDT and CDR2 YNNKEL (reference sequence). The CDR3 extends over 17 amino acids.